These 32 T cell receptor beta chains originate from one sample sequenced in a study of blood T cell repertoires in COVID-19. Profiling relied on immunoSEQ multiplex PCR, and the TCRdb table lists in-frame clones only, not all of them. The repertoire consists of a few hundred thousand clones, with about 90% occurring once and the leading ten covering approximately 2.4%. Sample: peripheral blood. Every receptor here comes from a man aged 18 to 30 with active or convalescent COVID-19.

The rearrangement links TRBV14 to TRBJ2-5; TRBD2 matches 14 bases. Per the germline V gene, CDR1 is SGHDN and CDR2 is FVKESK. V lost 4 bases, J lost 4 bases, and 14 bases stayed unmatched. The CDR3 is 19 amino acids. This chain's CDR3 is CASSRGLAGAPHGIETQYF. CDR3 nucleotide sequence: TGTGCCAGCAGCCGGGGACTAGCGGGGGCGCCCCACGGTATAGAGACCCAGTACTTC.

J is TRBJ1-2 and V is TRBV6-5; 7 bases line up with TRBD1. Germline lookup yields CDR1 MNHEY and CDR2 SVGAGI. The ends lost 0 bases at V and 8 bases at J; junction bases unmatched: 6. CDR3 size: 14 residues. This CDR3 is CASSYSGGGGGYTF. The CDR3 DNA sequence: TGTGCCAGCAGTTACTCAGGAGGGGGCGGAGGCTACACCTTC.

The chain employs TRBV5-1 and TRBJ2-5; 10 nucleotides line up with TRBD1. Losses at the gene ends were 2 bases for V and 3 bases for J; bases not matched to a gene: 4. This CDR3 contains 15 residues. Germline lookup yields CDR1 SGHRS and CDR2 YFSETQ. CDR3 in amino acids: CASSFRDRGEETQYF. CDR3 nucleotides: TGCGCCAGCAGCTTTAGGGACAGGGGCGAAGAGACCCAGTACTTC.

CDR3 in DNA: TGTGCCAGCAGTGACAGGGGGGCTGAGTTGAACACTGAAGCTTTCTTT. Protein sequence: CASSDRGAELNTEAFF. The chain combines TRBV2 with TRBJ1-1; 7 nucleotides match TRBD1. Losses at the gene ends were 3 bases for V and 0 bases for J; bases not matched to a gene: 7. Germline assignment: CDR1 SNHLY and CDR2 FYNNEI. The CDR3 totals 16 residues.

V and J are TRBV10-2 and TRBJ2-1; 7 bases match TRBD1. This CDR3 comprises 15 residues. Germline CDR1 is WSHSY and CDR2 is SAAADI. With V trimmed by 6 bases and J by 6 bases, 11 bases remained unmatched. The CDR3 nucleotides are TGCGCCAGCAGGGTAGGGACAGTACAACTCAATGAGCAGTTCTTC. Translated, it gives CASRVGTVQLNEQFF.

This clone was seen a single time. The rearrangement links TRBV7-2 to TRBJ1-5; TRBD1 matches 8 bases. This CDR3 comprises 15 residues. V lost 1 base to trimming and J lost 7 bases; unmatched junction nucleotides: 6. Germline V gives CDR1 SGHTA, CDR2 FQGNSA. This CDR3 reads CASSLVQGAGQPQHF. CDR3 DNA sequence: TGTGCCAGCAGCTTAGTTCAGGGGGCAGGGCAGCCCCAGCATTTT.

The sample holds many counts of this clone. The rearrangement joins TRBV5-1 to TRBJ2-7, with TRBD2 identical over 8 bases. This CDR3 has 16 residues. J was trimmed by 5 bases and V by 0 bases; bases with no gene match: 10. Germline values: CDR1 SGHRS, CDR2 YFSETQ. The CDR3 region has the DNA TGCGCCAGCAGCTTGGGACTAGCGCCGAGGGAGGACGAGCAGTACTTC. Its translation is CASSLGLAPREDEQYF.

The gene calls are TRBV6-6 and TRBJ2-1, with a tentative D call TRBD1 (5 bases). With 0 bases removed from V and 4 bases from J, the gap between germline ends came to 7 bases. This CDR3 has 14 amino acids. Germline V gene lookup returns CDR1 MNHNY and CDR2 SVGAGI (reference sequence). The CDR3 nucleotides read TGTGCCAGCAGTTACTCACAGGTTTACAATGAGCAGTTCTTC. Protein product: CASSYSQVYNEQFF.

The chain has TRBV6-2 or TRBV6-3 and TRBJ2-5, with a tentative D call TRBD1 (5 bases). Germline values: CDR1 MNHEY, CDR2 SVGEGT. The germline V and J ends were trimmed by 2 bases and 5 bases, with 9 bases remaining between them. CDR3 length equals 13 residues. CDR3 in amino acids: CASSYGARETQYF. The CDR3 region has the DNA TGTGCCAGCAGTTACGGGGCGAGGGAGACCCAGTACTTC.

The rearrangement links TRBV7-2 to TRBJ2-7; unclear D gene. Germline assignment: CDR1 SGHTA and CDR2 FQGNSA. CDR3 size: 14 residues. Trimming stripped 5 bases from V and 4 bases from J, with 15 bases between. CDR3 nucleotide sequence: TGTGCCAGCAGCAACCGGGTAGATGGGTACGAGCAGTACTTC. Protein sequence: CASSNRVDGYEQYF.

This clone showed up just a few times. This sequence joins TRBV14 and TRBJ2-3; tentatively, D is TRBD1 (6 bases). The CDR3 is 13 residues long. In germline, CDR1 is SGHDN, CDR2 FVKESK. V gave up 4 bases and J gave up 8 bases, with 13 bases separating them. The CDR3 DNA sequence: TGTGCCAGCAGCCTTGCACAGGGTGTTACGCAGTATTTT. Translation gives CASSLAQGVTQYF.

This clone was seen a handful of times. The chain links TRBV7-8 to TRBJ2-5, with 8 positions matching TRBD2. Germline V gene lookup returns CDR1 SGHVS and CDR2 FQNEAQ. The CDR3 length is 13 residues. V shed 6 bases and J 6 bases; nucleotides not matched to a gene: 6. The CDR3 is CASRVRGAQTQYF. The CDR3 DNA follows: TGTGCCAGCAGGGTGCGGGGGGCACAGACCCAGTACTTC.

On this clone itself: An end of the junction differs from the germline gene, which may be a read error. The rearrangement links TRBV7-8 to TRBJ2-5; 7 bases are a match to TRBD2. From germline, CDR1 is SGHVS and CDR2 FQNEAQ. This CDR3 region has 14 residues. The CDR3 here is CASSLRRLAEAQYF. The CDR3 bases are TGTGCCAGCAGCTTACGGCGACTAGCAGAGGCCCAGTACTTC.

In this sample, this clone turned up a few times. The chain links TRBV2 to TRBJ1-5, with D hard to call. V shed 4 bases and J shed 5 bases, with 12 bases lying between them. Germline CDR1 and CDR2: SNHLY and FYNNEI. This CDR3 is built from 14 residues. In nucleotides, the CDR3 is TGTGCCAGCAGTGGCAGGCTCCGAGATCAGCCCCAGCATTTT. It encodes CASSGRLRDQPQHF.

The CDR3 bases are TGTGCCAGCGGACAGGCGGGCGGGGAGCTGTTTTTT. Translating gives CASGQAGGELFF. The chain carries TRBV2 and TRBJ2-2; 7 positions agree with TRBD1. The J segment lost 7 bases and the V segment lost 8 bases, leaving 4 bases of the junction unmatched. The CDR3 sequence is 12 residues long. Per the germline V gene, CDR1 is SNHLY and CDR2 is FYNNEI.

CDR3 sequence (DNA): TGTGCTAGTGCCACCGGTCGTTATGAGCAGTTCTTC. The encoded protein is CASATGRYEQFF. The rearrangement uses TRBV12-5 and TRBJ2-1; D is unresolved. The V gene lost 7 bases and the J gene lost 8 bases, with 12 bases spanning the gap. This CDR3 contains 12 residues. From germline, CDR1 is LGHNT and CDR2 FRNRAP.

The chain joins TRBV4-1 to TRBJ1-4, with 7 bases lining up with TRBD1. Germline V CDR1 and CDR2: MGHRA, YSYEKL. The CDR3 runs 16 residues. The J segment lost 7 bases and the V segment lost 4 bases, leaving 12 bases of the junction unmatched. CDR3 sequence: CASSPADRARGEKLFF. CDR3 sequence (DNA): TGCGCCAGCAGCCCAGCCGACAGGGCAAGGGGTGAAAAACTGTTTTTT.

The chain combines TRBV2 with TRBJ2-4; D is uncertain. This CDR3 contains 13 residues. Trimming removed 0 bases from V and 11 bases from J, with 11 bases in between. Germline V gene data show CDR1 as SNHLY and CDR2 as FYNNEI. This chain's CDR3 is CASSEAQSFLQYF. CDR3 nucleotides: TGTGCCAGCAGTGAAGCGCAGTCATTTCTTCAGTACTTC. The full variable domain, its missing parts supplied by reference TRBV2 and TRBJ2-4, is EPEVTQTPSHQVTQMGQEVILRCVPISNHLYFYWYRQILGQKVEFLVSFYNNEISEKSEIFDDQFSVERPDGSNFTLKIRSTKLEDSAMYFCASSEAQSFLQYFGAGTRLSVL.

The chain couples TRBV5-1 to TRBJ1-1, with D uncertain. The CDR3 contains 13 residues. The V end lost 8 bases, the J end lost 1 base, and 12 bases lay between the germline ends. The V gene's germline CDR1 is SGHRS and CDR2 YFSETQ. CDR3 in amino acids: CASKLSGNTEAFF. CDR3 sequence (DNA): TGCGCCAGTAAATTGTCAGGGAACACTGAAGCTTTCTTT.

The J gene is TRBJ2-3, the V gene TRBV19, with 9 positions matching TRBD2. CDR1 LNHDA and CDR2 SQIVND come from the germline V gene (reference sequence). There are 14 residues in the CDR3. V dropped 8 bases and J dropped 5; count of bases not matched to a gene: 8. This CDR3 is CASDSGGYQDTQYF. The DNA for the CDR3 is TGTGCCAGTGATAGCGGGGGATATCAAGATACGCAGTATTTT.

This rearrangement joins TRBV6-2 or TRBV6-3 to TRBJ2-1; 7 nucleotides match TRBD2. Germline trimming cut 5 bases from V and 15 bases from J; bases unmatched to any gene: 16. This CDR3 contains 14 residues. Germline-derived CDR1 and CDR2 are MNHEY and SVGEGT. As DNA, the CDR3 is TGTGCCAGCAGTCGCACCGGGACTACCGGGCGTCCGTTCTTC. This translates into CASSRTGTTGRPFF.

Concerning this clone: Here the CDR3 omits its conserved ending phenylalanine or tryptophan, so a read error is the likely source. The DNA is omitted, as the CDR3 cannot be located on it reliably, and the CDR3 follows TCRdb's listing. The gene calls are TRBV9 and TRBJ2-7; TRBD1 is the table's D call and was not checked against the DNA. Including both end residues, the CDR3 is 10 amino acids long. Germline-derived CDR1 and CDR2 are SGDLS and YYNGEE. The chain's CDR3 is CASSVPVQGH.

The rearrangement joins TRBV28 to TRBJ1-1; 7 bases align to TRBD1. CDR1 MDHEN and CDR2 SYDVKM come from the germline V gene. There are 13 residues in the CDR3. V dropped 2 bases and J dropped 5; count of bases not matched to a gene: 2. CDR3 nucleotide sequence: TGTGCCAGCAGTTTACCACAGGGGACTGAAGCTTTCTTT. This translates into CASSLPQGTEAFF. Full variable domain (outside the CDR3, taken from reference TRBV28 and TRBJ1-1): DVKVTQSSRYLVKRTGEKVFLECVQDMDHENMFWYRQDPGLGLRLIYFSYDVKMKEKGDIPEGYSVSREKKERFSLILESASTNQTSMYLCASSLPQGTEAFFGQGTRLTVV.

J is TRBJ2-2 and V is TRBV4-1, with TRBD1 as a possible D gene (8 bases). Germline V lookup: CDR1 MGHRA, CDR2 YSYEKL. CDR3 length equals 18 residues. Trimming shortened V by 4 bases and J by 7 bases, and 25 bases separated the two germline ends. CDR3 sequence: CASSPSGNRGVRGGELFF. The CDR3 DNA reads as TGCGCCAGCAGCCCAAGCGGGAACAGGGGGGTACGGGGCGGGGAGCTGTTTTTT.

This chain connects TRBV27 to TRBJ2-5, with TRBD1 identical over 7 bases. The length of the CDR3 is 16 residues. Trimming cost V 5 bases and J 4 bases; bases outside gene matches: 13. The germline V gene encodes CDR1 MNHEY and CDR2 SMNVEV (reference sequence). The CDR3 DNA follows: TGTGCCAGCAGTCCCCAAGGGACAGCCCGAGTAGAGACCCAGTACTTC. Its translation is CASSPQGTARVETQYF.

This chain connects TRBV4-1 to TRBJ1-5, with D hard to call. The CDR3 totals 14 residues. In germline, CDR1 is MGHRA, CDR2 YSYEKL. Between the trimmed V and J ends, which lost 0 bases and 6 bases, there was a span of 9 bases. As DNA, the CDR3 is TGCGCCAGCAGCCAAGACAGGTGGCGTCAGCCCCAGCATTTT. It translates to CASSQDRWRQPQHF.

In this sample, this clone turned up a few times. The chain combines TRBV7-3 with TRBJ2-1, with 8 bases fitting TRBD2. The CDR3 contains 15 residues. The junction had 11 bases not matched to a gene; V was cut back by 5 bases and J by 8 bases. CDR1 and CDR2 from the germline V gene are SGHTA and FQGTGA. CDR3 nucleotides: TGTGCCAGCAGCCCAGGACTAGCCAGTGGGCATGAGCAGTTCTTC. Translating gives CASSPGLASGHEQFF.

The chain is built from TRBV4-1 and TRBJ1-2; TRBD1 aligns across 7 bases. Germline loops: CDR1 MGHRA, CDR2 YSYEKL. V lost 4 bases to trimming and J lost 6 bases; unmatched junction nucleotides: 11. The CDR3 covers 15 residues. In DNA form, the CDR3 reads TGCGCCAGCAGCCCAGCGTATACAGGGGCTAATGGCTACACCTTC. Its protein is CASSPAYTGANGYTF.

The gene calls are TRBV14 and TRBJ2-1; 12 bases fit TRBD2. This CDR3 region has 16 residues. With 2 bases clipped from V and 3 bases from J, the junction kept 2 bases outside the gene matches. Germline CDR1 SGHDN, CDR2 FVKESK. CDR3 coding DNA: TGTGCCAGCAGCCAACTAGCGGGGGGGCTCTACAATGAGCAGTTCTTC. This sequence encodes CASSQLAGGLYNEQFF.

The chain employs TRBV7-9 and TRBJ1-1; 8 nucleotides match TRBD1. Germline CDR1 is SEHNR and CDR2 is FQNEAQ (reference sequence). Trimming took 5 bases from V and 5 from J; bases not matched to a gene: 13. CDR3 length equals 16 residues. In DNA, the CDR3 is TGTGCCAGCAGCCCCCGGACAGGGCCGAGGGTGACTGAAGCTTTCTTT. It is translated as CASSPRTGPRVTEAFF.

The V and J genes are TRBV18 and TRBJ1-5; 7 bases are shared with TRBD1. With 4 bases clipped from V and 0 bases from J, the junction kept 6 bases outside the gene matches. This CDR3 has 16 amino acids. In germline, CDR1 is KGHSH, CDR2 LQKENI. CDR3 in amino acids: CASSLGTASSNQPQHF. CDR3 nucleotides: TGTGCCAGCTCACTGGGGACAGCTAGTAGCAATCAGCCCCAGCATTTT.

This sequence joins TRBV27 and TRBJ1-3; D is uncertain. CDR1 and CDR2 (germline): MNHEY, SMNVEV (reference sequence). The V gene lost 2 bases and the J gene lost 4 bases, with 12 bases spanning the gap. The CDR3 has 15 residues. The CDR3, as DNA: TGTGCCAGCAGTTTAAGCAGGTCGCTAGGAAACACCATATATTTT. Translation: CASSLSRSLGNTIYF.